A single sample is the source of the 14 T cell receptor beta chains below, sequenced in a study of shared clonotypes between healthy human individuals. Generated by immunoSEQ multiplex PCR, the TCRdb table keeps only in-frame clones and is missing some. Counted here are about 2.5 million clones, less than 95% occurring once; the ten biggest clones make up 0.37%. The specimen sequenced was naive CD4+ T cells from PBMCs. Subset specified: CD45RA+ positively selected. Receptors originate from a man aged 18-30 years in good health. Some clones in this sample may be carry-over from other donors' samples.

This rearrangement joins TRBV28 to TRBJ2-1; D may correspond to TRBD1 or TRBD2 (5 bases each). Germline CDR1 is MDHEN and CDR2 is SYDVKM. The CDR3 covers 17 residues. Between the trimmed V and J ends, which lost 10 bases and 6 bases, there was a span of 28 bases. CDR3 nucleotides: TGTGCCATTCTTCCGGGGCTCGTCGAGTTTGAGATCAATGAGCAGTTCTTC. It yields the protein CAILPGLVEFEINEQFF.

The genes are TRBV4-2 and TRBJ2-5, with D uncertain. CDR3 length: 18 residues. V lost 5 bases to trimming and J lost 3 bases, with 25 bases between them. Germline assignment: CDR1 LGHNA and CDR2 YNFKEQ. CDR3 region: CASSEGWRFTFREETQYF. The CDR3, as DNA: TGTGCCAGCAGCGAAGGATGGCGTTTCACCTTTAGGGAAGAGACCCAGTACTTC.

The chain is built from TRBV21-1 and TRBJ2-5; no check of the table's D call, TRBD1, against the DNA was made. TRBV21-1 corresponds to a pseudogene. The CDR3 spans 18 residues. In nucleotides, the CDR3 is TGTGCCAGCAGTACAGACAGGGGGCGCGGGGTGGCACAAGAGACCCAGTACTTC. This codes for CASSTDRGRGVAQETQYF.

This rearrangement joins TRBV7-9 to TRBJ2-3; 9 nucleotides line up with TRBD2. This CDR3 spans 14 amino acids. Germline CDR1 SEHNR, CDR2 FQNEAQ (reference sequence). J was trimmed by 6 bases and V by 8 bases; bases with no gene match: 9. CDR3 sequence (DNA): TGTGCCAGCGGGCAGGGACTAGCAGCGGATACGCAGTATTTT. Translation: CASGQGLAADTQYF.

On this clone: Other DNA sequences in this specimen translate into the identical CDR3. This chain links TRBV28 with TRBJ2-7, with D uncertain. Germline CDR1 and CDR2: MDHEN and SYDVKM. The CDR3 has 13 amino acids. V was pared by 5 bases and J by 0 bases, with 8 bases between. The CDR3 loop reads CASSVGGSYEQYF. CDR3 nucleotides: TGTGCCAGCAGTGTTGGCGGCTCCTACGAGCAGTACTTC. The whole variable domain, filled in from reference TRBV28 and TRBJ2-7, reads DVKVTQSSRYLVKRTGEKVFLECVQDMDHENMFWYRQDPGLGLRLIYFSYDVKMKEKGDIPEGYSVSREKKERFSLILESASTNQTSMYLCASSVGGSYEQYFGPGTRLTVT.

The chain links TRBV28 to TRBJ1-1; D is undetermined. The CDR3 is 12 amino acids. The germline V and J ends were trimmed by 10 bases and 4 bases, with 13 bases remaining between them. Per germline, CDR1 MDHEN and CDR2 SYDVKM. The CDR3 coding sequence is TGTGCCACTCGTGGGAGTGGCACTGAAGCTTTCTTT. Its protein is CATRGSGTEAFF.

This clone is a singleton in its sample. The sample has other DNA sequences that encode this CDR3 too. CDR3 protein: CASSLVPGSYEQYF. The CDR3 region has the DNA TGTGCCAGCAGCTTAGTTCCAGGAAGTTACGAGCAGTACTTC. This chain links TRBV7-3 with TRBJ2-7; D call uncertain. CDR3 length: 14 amino acids. Trimming took 2 bases from V and 4 from J, leaving 12 bases between them. The germline V gene encodes CDR1 SGHTA and CDR2 FQGTGA.

V usage is TRBV29-1 and J usage is TRBJ1-1; D gene ambiguous. CDR1 and CDR2 (germline): SQVTM, ANQGSEA. This CDR3 has 13 amino acids. V was trimmed by 4 bases and J by 2 bases, leaving 11 bases between them. The CDR3 DNA reads as TGCAGCGTTGTAATTAGGGCCAACACTGAAGCTTTCTTT. Translated, it gives CSVVIRANTEAFF.

The V call is TRBV5-6, the J call TRBJ2-4; a weak D match, TRBD1 (6 bases). This CDR3 has 13 residues. From germline, CDR1 is SGHDT and CDR2 YYEEEE. Trimming stripped 4 bases from V and 5 bases from J, with 10 bases between. CDR3 sequence: CASSPGQQNIQYF. The CDR3 nucleotides read TGTGCCAGCAGCCCGGGACAACAAAACATTCAGTACTTC.

Comments on this clone: This specimen includes other DNA sequences encoding the same CDR3. The rearrangement uses TRBV5-1 and TRBJ1-5; D unclear. CDR3 length: 13 amino acids. V lost 0 bases, J lost 4 bases, and 5 bases lay in between. Germline values: CDR1 SGHRS, CDR2 YFSETQ. The CDR3 is CASSLDSNQPQHF. The CDR3, as DNA: TGCGCCAGCAGCTTGGACTCAAATCAGCCCCAGCATTTT.

The V and J genes are TRBV2 and TRBJ1-1; possibly TRBD1 for D (5 bases). Deletions cut 6 bases from V and 11 bases from J, with 19 bases between. This CDR3 spans 13 amino acids. Germline CDR1 and CDR2: SNHLY and FYNNEI. The CDR3 sequence: CASSAEGSLPAFF. CDR3 coding DNA: TGTGCCAGCAGCGCAGAGGGGTCGCTTCCCGCTTTCTTT.

This clone appeared a single time. The sample holds other DNA sequences that translate to the same CDR3. The chain recombines TRBV28 with TRBJ2-7; D ambiguous. CDR1 is MDHEN, CDR2 SYDVKM, per germline. Trimming removed 2 bases from V and 0 bases from J, with 5 bases in between. There are 13 residues in the CDR3. This chain's CDR3 is CASSLGPSYEQYF. For the CDR3, the DNA is TGTGCCAGCAGTTTAGGCCCCTCCTACGAGCAGTACTTC.

This chain connects TRBV7-8 to TRBJ1-1; D gene ambiguous. CDR1 and CDR2 (germline): SGHVS, FQNEAQ. Trimming left V 1 base short and J 2 bases short, with 5 bases between. The CDR3 length is 13 residues. Written as DNA, the CDR3 is TGTGCCAGCAGCTTAGGGAAAAACACTGAAGCTTTCTTT. It encodes CASSLGKNTEAFF.

This sequence joins TRBV2 and TRBJ2-6; no clear D gene. Germline V gene sequence: CDR1 SNHLY, CDR2 FYNNEI. The ends were cut back, 10 bases at V and 0 bases at J, with 13 bases in the middle. This CDR3 has 15 residues. CDR3 nucleotides: TGTGCCAACGGCTTGTGGAGCTCTGGGGCCAACGTCCTGACTTTC. Translation: CANGLWSSGANVLTF. The full variable domain, in which reference TRBV2 and TRBJ2-6 provide the parts outside the CDR3, is EPEVTQTPSHQVTQMGQEVILRCVPISNHLYFYWYRQILGQKVEFLVSFYNNEISEKSEIFDDQFSVERPDGSNFTLKIRSTKLEDSAMYFCANGLWSSGANVLTFGAGSRLTVL.